This passage covers 27 T cell receptor beta chains from one sample sequenced in a study of blood T cell repertoires in COVID-19. Sequencing was performed with immunoSEQ multiplex PCR; in TCRdb, only in-frame clones are kept and a portion is missing. The sample has some 350,000 clones, about 89% seen once; the top ten hold roughly 5.3%. Sequenced input: PBMCs or T cells enriched from blood (not recorded which). These receptors were taken from a woman in her thirties who had recovered from COVID-19.

CDR3 residues: CASSLVGTGQETQYF. The DNA of the CDR3 is TGCGCCAGCAGCTTGGTGGGGACAGGGCAAGAGACCCAGTACTTC. The rearrangement uses TRBV5-1 and TRBJ2-5, with TRBD1 identical over 9 bases. The CDR3 runs 15 residues. Germline trimming cut 0 bases from V and 2 bases from J; bases unmatched to any gene: 2. The germline CDR1 and CDR2 sequences are SGHRS and YFSETQ.

A single count supports this clone. The rearrangement links TRBV10-1 to TRBJ1-1; 10 bases agree with TRBD1. Germline V lookup: CDR1 WNHNN, CDR2 SYGVQD (reference sequence). CDR3 size: 16 residues. V trimming: 0 bases; J trimming: 0 bases; junction bases outside the gene matches: 1. In DNA form, the CDR3 reads TGCGCCAGCAGTGAGTCGACAGGGGGCTTGAACACTGAAGCTTTCTTT. As protein: CASSESTGGLNTEAFF.

The chain is built from TRBV27 and TRBJ1-2; 7 positions match TRBD1. V trimming: 5 bases; J trimming: 7 bases; junction bases outside the gene matches: 13. This CDR3 spans 15 amino acids. In germline, CDR1 is MNHEY, CDR2 SMNVEV (reference sequence). The DNA of the CDR3 is TGTGCCAGCAGTCCAGAGCCTAGACAGGGAGGTGGCTACACCTTC. Protein: CASSPEPRQGGGYTF.

The chain joins TRBV21-1 to TRBJ1-3; TRBD1 reflects the table's D call only, with no check against the DNA. TRBV21-1 is deemed a pseudogene. The length of the CDR3 is 18 residues. CDR3 DNA: TGTGCCAGCAGCTGCGGACAGGGGGCTTCCCTGTACGGAAACACCATATATTTT. Protein sequence: CASSCGQGASLYGNTIYF.

This rearrangement joins TRBV3-1 (or the pseudogene TRBV3-2) to TRBJ1-4, with a tentative D call TRBD1 (6 bases). Per the germline V gene, CDR1 is LGHDT and CDR2 is YNNKEL (reference sequence). The CDR3 is 16 residues long. Trimming took off 3 bases at V and 7 bases at J, with 18 bases between the two ends. The CDR3 region has the DNA TGTGCCAGCAGCCACCCCTTGGGCCAAGGGGGTGAAAAACTGTTTTTT. Translating it yields CASSHPLGQGGEKLFF.

The genes are TRBV28 and TRBJ2-1; 11 positions match TRBD1. Germline CDR1 and CDR2: MDHEN and SYDVKM. The ends lost 2 bases at V and 3 bases at J; junction bases unmatched: 3. The length of the CDR3 is 16 residues. CDR3 loop: CASSLGDRGVYNEQFF. CDR3 nucleotides: TGTGCCAGCAGTTTAGGGGACAGGGGGGTCTACAATGAGCAGTTCTTC.

The CDR3 region is CASSLVRVTDTQYF. CDR3 sequence (DNA): TGTGCCAGCAGCTTAGTACGGGTAACAGATACGCAGTATTTT. The V and J genes are TRBV7-2 and TRBJ2-3; D unclear. The CDR3 is 14 amino acids. Germline-derived CDR1 and CDR2 are SGHTA and FQGNSA. The germline V and J ends were trimmed by 1 base and 3 bases, with 8 bases remaining between them.

The chain carries TRBV19 and TRBJ1-3, with a possible D match to TRBD1 (6 bases). The ends were cut back, 5 bases at V and 4 bases at J, with 15 bases in the middle. Germline V CDR1 and CDR2: LNHDA, SQIVND (reference sequence). This CDR3 has 15 amino acids. The CDR3 sequence is CASSEQGVRGNTIYF. The CDR3 DNA is TGTGCCAGTAGTGAACAGGGTGTTCGGGGAAACACCATATATTTT. Based on the CDR3 plus reference TRBV19 and TRBJ1-3, the full variable domain is DGGITQSPKYLFRKEGQNVTLSCEQNLNHDAMYWYRQDPGQGLRLIYYSQIVNDFQKGDIAEGYSVSREKKESFPLTVTSAQKNPTAFYLCASSEQGVRGNTIYFGEGSWLTVV.

The rearrangement uses TRBV6-5 and TRBJ2-7; a weak D match, TRBD2 (8 bases). The CDR3 has 13 amino acids. The germline V and J ends were trimmed by 4 bases and 7 bases, with 14 bases remaining between them. Germline V gene lookup returns CDR1 MNHEY and CDR2 SVGAGI. CDR3 bases: TGTGCCAGCAGTTTCGGGAGGGGGCGGGAGCAGTACTTC. It codes for CASSFGRGREQYF.

This clone was observed once. This chain uses TRBV10-3 with TRBJ1-3, with 10 bases that match TRBD1. This CDR3 region has 14 residues. The V gene's germline CDR1 is ENHRY and CDR2 SYGVKD. J gave up 11 bases and V 11 bases, and 15 bases lay outside the gene matches. CDR3 in amino acids: CAVSGGQGSPAIYF. The CDR3 DNA reads as TGTGCCGTTTCTGGGGGACAGGGGTCTCCAGCCATATATTTT.

The chain combines TRBV27 with TRBJ2-7; possible D gene TRBD2, 7 bases. The germline V gene encodes CDR1 MNHEY and CDR2 SMNVEV (reference sequence). The germline V and J ends were trimmed by 4 bases and 5 bases, with 15 bases remaining between them. CDR3 size: 14 residues. The CDR3 is CASSSRGAFHEQYF. The CDR3 nucleotides are TGTGCCAGCAGTTCCCGGGGGGCTTTCCACGAGCAGTACTTC.

The CDR3 here is CASSRTGRGTSGLNTQYF. DNA for the CDR3: TGTGCCAGCAGCCGCACCGGGAGGGGAACATCTGGTCTGAATACGCAGTATTTT. The chain has TRBV7-2 and TRBJ2-3; 8 bases agree with TRBD2. Germline loops: CDR1 SGHTA, CDR2 FQGNSA. The V gene end was trimmed by 5 bases and the J gene end by 7 bases; junction bases not matched to a gene: 20. The CDR3 consists of 18 residues.

The gene calls are TRBV5-1 and TRBJ1-6; 7 bases fit TRBD1. Trimming cost V 2 bases and J 0 bases; bases outside gene matches: 2. This CDR3 region has 16 residues. The germline CDR1 and CDR2 sequences are SGHRS and YFSETQ. CDR3 in amino acids: CASSFSGGSYNSPLHF. The CDR3 DNA reads as TGCGCCAGCAGCTTCTCAGGGGGCTCCTATAATTCACCCCTCCACTTT.

The chain has TRBV19 and TRBJ2-3; TRBD2 matches at 9 bases. The V segment lost 1 base and the J segment 2 bases; nucleotides outside the gene matches: 4. This CDR3 is built from 16 residues. CDR1 and CDR2 (germline): LNHDA, SQIVND (reference sequence). The CDR3 protein is CASSIGAGGLTDTQYF. CDR3 sequence (DNA): TGTGCCAGTAGTATAGGAGCGGGGGGTCTCACAGATACGCAGTATTTT.

The rearrangement joins TRBV5-6 to TRBJ2-5; D is uncertain. This CDR3 is built from 14 residues. From germline, CDR1 is SGHDT and CDR2 YYEEEE. V gave up 4 bases and J gave up 2 bases, with 12 bases separating them. In DNA, the CDR3 is TGTGCCAGCAGCCGTTCAGGAATGCAAGAGACCCAGTACTTC. Its protein is CASSRSGMQETQYF.

This clone was recorded only once. V and J are TRBV30 and TRBJ1-4; the match to TRBD1 covers 9 bases. J gave up 6 bases and V 2 bases, and 7 bases lay outside the gene matches. This CDR3 region has 15 residues. Germline V gene data show CDR1 as GTSNPN and CDR2 as SVGIG (reference sequence). CDR3 sequence: CAWSLGQGRDEKLFF. In DNA, the CDR3 is TGTGCCTGGAGTCTAGGACAGGGGCGGGATGAAAAACTGTTTTTT.

This clone occurred once. The rearrangement uses TRBV19 and TRBJ2-3; perhaps TRBD1 as D (5 bases). Germline V gives CDR1 LNHDA, CDR2 SQIVND (reference sequence). The V gene lost 7 bases and the J gene lost 4 bases, with 24 bases spanning the gap. The CDR3 totals 17 residues. The CDR3 DNA follows: TGTGCCAGTAACGATCCAATGGGGCGGTTTGGCCCAGATACGCAGTATTTT. It translates to CASNDPMGRFGPDTQYF.

This chain uses TRBV28 with TRBJ1-6; 9 bases are a match to TRBD1. With 5 bases clipped from V and 8 bases from J, the junction kept 4 bases outside the gene matches. This CDR3 has 14 amino acids. Germline CDR1 is MDHEN and CDR2 is SYDVKM. The CDR3 DNA reads TGTGCCAGCAGTGGTACAGGGGGCTATTCACCCCTCCACTTT. Residues: CASSGTGGYSPLHF.

V usage is TRBV2 and J usage is TRBJ2-5; 12 nucleotides agree with TRBD1. Germline V gene lookup returns CDR1 SNHLY and CDR2 FYNNEI. The V gene end was trimmed by 3 bases and the J gene end by 5 bases; junction bases not matched to a gene: 7. This CDR3 is 16 amino acids long. DNA of the CDR3: TGTGCCAGCAGTGATGGGACAGGGGGCGCAGGGGAGACCCAGTACTTC. Translating gives CASSDGTGGAGETQYF.

V gene TRBV5-4 combines with J gene TRBJ2-2; possibly TRBD2 for D (6 bases). Germline V gene data show CDR1 as SGHNT and CDR2 as YYREEE (reference sequence). Trimming removed 0 bases at V and 8 bases at J, with 8 bases between. CDR3 size: 13 residues. The CDR3 bases are TGTGCCAGCAGCTTGGCCGGGGGTGGGGAGCTGTTTTTT. Protein product: CASSLAGGGELFF.

V gene TRBV10-3 combines with J gene TRBJ1-1, with 9 positions matching TRBD1. Looked up from germline, CDR1 is ENHRY and CDR2 is SYGVKD. J was trimmed by 8 bases and V by 0 bases; bases with no gene match: 4. This CDR3 is 14 amino acids long. The CDR3 sequence: CAISESDRGAEAFF. The CDR3 DNA follows: TGTGCCATCAGTGAGTCGGACAGGGGAGCAGAAGCTTTCTTT.

The chain links TRBV18 to TRBJ1-2; no clear D. V lost 1 base, J lost 6 bases, and 12 bases lay in between. CDR3 length equals 14 residues. The germline gives CDR1 KGHSH, CDR2 LQKENI. In nucleotides, the CDR3 is TGTGCCAGCTCACCACAAATTAAGTCAGATGGCTACACCTTC. Amino acids: CASSPQIKSDGYTF.

The chain couples TRBV30 to TRBJ1-1; D is unresolved. This CDR3 spans 8 amino acids. V gave up 5 bases and J gave up 10 bases, with 5 bases separating them. Germline-derived CDR1 and CDR2 are GTSNPN and SVGIG (reference sequence). The CDR3 sequence: CAWERAFF. In DNA, the CDR3 is TGTGCCTGGGAGAGAGCTTTCTTT.

The chain uses TRBV7-6 and TRBJ2-7, with a tentative D call TRBD1 (6 bases). V was trimmed by 5 bases and J by 2 bases, leaving 16 bases between them. The CDR3 extends over 15 amino acids. Looked up from germline, CDR1 is SGHVS and CDR2 is FNYEAQ. CDR3 bases: TGTGCCAGCAGCCCCTATAGGGACACCACCTACGAGCAGTACTTC. This sequence encodes CASSPYRDTTYEQYF.

The V call is TRBV27, the J call TRBJ2-2, with D possibly being TRBD1 (5 bases). Trimming removed 5 bases from V and 4 bases from J, with 14 bases in between. The V gene's germline CDR1 is MNHEY and CDR2 SMNVEV (reference sequence). CDR3 size: 15 residues. The CDR3 here is CASSLRQSPTGELFF. In nucleotides, the CDR3 is TGTGCCAGCAGTCTCAGACAGTCCCCCACCGGGGAGCTGTTTTTT.

The gene calls are TRBV27 and TRBJ1-5; D is possibly TRBD1 (5 bases). The CDR3 runs to 13 residues. With 5 bases removed from V and 4 bases from J, the gap between germline ends came to 9 bases. In germline, CDR1 is MNHEY, CDR2 SMNVEV (reference sequence). CDR3 residues: CASSRQRNQPQHF. The CDR3 nucleotides read TGTGCCAGCAGTAGACAGAGAAATCAGCCCCAGCATTTT.

The chain is built from TRBV18 and TRBJ1-1; tentatively, D is TRBD1 (6 bases). The germline gives CDR1 KGHSH, CDR2 LQKENI. V shed 6 bases and J shed 0 bases, with 11 bases lying between them. The CDR3 totals 14 residues. The CDR3 reads CASSQQGMNTEAFF. The CDR3 nucleotides are TGTGCCAGCTCGCAACAGGGTATGAACACTGAAGCTTTCTTT.